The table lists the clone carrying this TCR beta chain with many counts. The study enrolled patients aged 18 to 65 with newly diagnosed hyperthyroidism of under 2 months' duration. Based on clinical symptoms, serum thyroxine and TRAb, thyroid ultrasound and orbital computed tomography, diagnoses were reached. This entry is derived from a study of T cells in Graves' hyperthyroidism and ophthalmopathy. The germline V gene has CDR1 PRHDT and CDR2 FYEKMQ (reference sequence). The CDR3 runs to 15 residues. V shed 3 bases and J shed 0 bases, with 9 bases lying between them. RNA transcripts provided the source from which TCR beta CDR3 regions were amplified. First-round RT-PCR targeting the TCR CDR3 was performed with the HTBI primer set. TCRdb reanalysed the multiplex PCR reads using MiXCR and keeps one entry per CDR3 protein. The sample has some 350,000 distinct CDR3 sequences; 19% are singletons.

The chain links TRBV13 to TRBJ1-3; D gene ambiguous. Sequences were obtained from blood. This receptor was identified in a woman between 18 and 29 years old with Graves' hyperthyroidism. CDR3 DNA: TGTGCCAGCAGCTTGGGTCAGACCTCTGGAAACACCATATATTTT. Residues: CASSLGQTSGNTIYF.